One and the same sample provided the 24 T cell receptor beta chains below, sequenced in a study of T cells in localized non-small cell lung cancer. Here immunoSEQ multiplex PCR was the method, and the copy in TCRdb shows in-frame clones only, minus some. This table holds 25,000 to 35,000 clones, about 91% found once. The specimen comprised PBMCs, sampled before any cancer treatment. Receptors were obtained from a man aged 35-75 years with stage II lung adenocarcinoma.

V is TRBV5-1 and J is TRBJ2-1, with D possibly TRBD1 on 6 matching bases. The CDR3 is 16 residues long. The ends were cut back, 4 bases at V and 0 bases at J, with 14 bases in the middle. Germline CDR1 reads SGHRS; CDR2 reads YFSETQ. The chain's CDR3 is CASSVGQPSSYNEQFF. The DNA of the CDR3 is TGCGCCAGCAGCGTCGGACAGCCGAGCTCCTACAATGAGCAGTTCTTC.

This clone was detected once. J is TRBJ1-2 and V is TRBV11-3, with D tentatively TRBD1 (6 bases). Germline loops: CDR1 SGHNT, CDR2 YENEEA. The CDR3 is 14 residues long. Trimming removed 5 bases from V and 6 bases from J, with 16 bases in between. The CDR3 reads CASSARPGGDGYTF. The CDR3 nucleotides read TGTGCCAGCAGCGCGCGGCCCGGGGGCGATGGCTACACCTTC.

This chain links TRBV18 with TRBJ2-5, with 9 nucleotides matching TRBD2. The V and J ends lost 2 bases and 7 bases, in that order; junction bases with no gene match: 2. CDR3 length equals 13 residues. Germline loops: CDR1 KGHSH, CDR2 LQKENI. The CDR3 DNA reads as TGTGCCAGCTCACCAGCGGGAGGGAGGACCCAGTACTTC. Amino acids: CASSPAGGRTQYF. The entire variable domain, with the rest obtained from reference TRBV18 and TRBJ2-5, is as follows: NAGVMQNPRHLVRRRGQEARLRCSPMKGHSHVYWYRQLPEEGLKFMVYLQKENIIDESGMPKERFSAEFPKEGPSILRIQQVVRGDSAAYFCASSPAGGRTQYFGPGTRLLVL.

The V gene is TRBV27, the J gene TRBJ1-1; the D is unclear. The V end was cut by 6 bases, the J end by 0 bases, with 17 bases between. In germline, CDR1 is MNHEY, CDR2 SMNVEV (reference sequence). The CDR3 has 16 amino acids. The CDR3 DNA is TGTGCCAGCAGCCTTGGAGGTGCCAGTTTGAACACTGAAGCTTTCTTT. Protein sequence: CASSLGGASLNTEAFF.

There are a few counts of this clone. The V and J genes are TRBV6-5 and TRBJ1-1; 7 bases map to TRBD1. This CDR3 is built from 16 residues. J was trimmed by 5 bases and V by 0 bases; bases with no gene match: 9. CDR1 is MNHEY and CDR2 is SVGAGI in the germline V gene. CDR3 region: CASSYSARGLGTEAFF. CDR3 bases: TGTGCCAGCAGTTACTCGGCTAGGGGGCTCGGGACTGAAGCTTTCTTT.

This rearrangement joins TRBV6-6 to TRBJ2-1; D unresolved. V shed 0 bases and J shed 9 bases, with 12 bases lying between them. Germline V gives CDR1 MNHNY, CDR2 SVGAGI (reference sequence). The CDR3 totals 14 residues. For the CDR3, the DNA is TGTGCCAGCAGTTACTCGAGGACCCCGGGTGAGCAGTTCTTC. Protein sequence: CASSYSRTPGEQFF.

V and J are TRBV9 and TRBJ2-1, with TRBD2 matching over 9 bases. Germline V gene data show CDR1 as SGDLS and CDR2 as YYNGEE. V was clipped by 4 bases and J by 8 bases; unmatched bases: 10. The CDR3 extends over 15 amino acids. The CDR3 loop is CASSPRGGRDHEQFF. The CDR3 DNA is TGTGCCAGCAGCCCCAGGGGCGGGAGGGATCATGAGCAGTTCTTC.

The rearrangement links TRBV27 to TRBJ2-7; tentative D call: TRBD1 (5 bases). Trimming took 6 bases from V and 3 from J, leaving 9 bases between them. Germline V gene sequence: CDR1 MNHEY, CDR2 SMNVEV (reference sequence). This CDR3 spans 12 amino acids. CDR3 bases: TGTGCCAGCAGCCCGGACATCTACGAGCAGTACTTC. It is translated as CASSPDIYEQYF.

This clone has a single count. The V and J genes are TRBV28 and TRBJ2-1, with 8 bases aligning to TRBD2. This CDR3 has 14 residues. The germline V gene has CDR1 MDHEN and CDR2 SYDVKM. V lost 2 bases, J lost 6 bases, and 3 bases stayed unmatched. The CDR3 bases are TGTGCCAGCAGTTTAGGAAGCGGGAGCAATGAGCAGTTCTTC. It is translated as CASSLGSGSNEQFF.

The V call is TRBV25-1, the J call TRBJ1-2; D gene ambiguous. CDR1 is MGHDK, CDR2 SYGVNS, per germline. Trimming took 4 bases from V and 2 from J, leaving 8 bases between them. There are 13 residues in the CDR3. CDR3 in amino acids: CASSVQQNYGYTF. CDR3 sequence (DNA): TGTGCCAGCAGTGTTCAACAGAACTATGGCTACACCTTC.

The CDR3 protein is CASSEVGLAGGELFF. DNA for the CDR3: TGTGCCAGCAGTGAAGTGGGACTAGCGGGAGGGGAGCTGTTTTTT. The chain combines TRBV2 with TRBJ2-2; 13 positions agree with TRBD2. Losses at the gene ends were 1 base for V and 8 bases for J; bases not matched to a gene: 1. The CDR3 length is 15 residues. Germline CDR1 reads SNHLY; CDR2 reads FYNNEI.

The chain combines TRBV10-3 with TRBJ2-7, with D uncertain. The V gene's germline CDR1 is ENHRY and CDR2 SYGVKD. The CDR3 is 13 residues long. V dropped 0 bases and J dropped 5 bases, with 8 bases sitting between them. The CDR3 coding sequence is TGTGCCATCAGTGAGTCGTCGGACCACGAGCAGTACTTC. This gives the protein CAISESSDHEQYF.

The V gene is TRBV7-3, the J gene TRBJ2-1, with 9 bases lining up with TRBD2. The CDR3 totals 15 residues. After removal of 5 bases from V and 10 bases from J, the junction contained 12 bases not matched to a gene. CDR1 and CDR2 (germline): SGHTA, FQGTGA. The DNA for the CDR3 is TGTGCCAGCAGCCCTAGCGGGATAGCACTGAAGGAGCAGTTCTTC. This codes for CASSPSGIALKEQFF.

The chain uses TRBV13 and TRBJ1-5, with D maybe TRBD1 (6 bases). Germline CDR1 and CDR2: PRHDT and FYEKMQ (reference sequence). Trimming took off 4 bases at V and 3 bases at J, with 10 bases between the two ends. The CDR3 has 14 residues. Here the CDR3 reads CASSSRQANQPQHF. The CDR3 DNA is TGTGCCAGCAGCTCCCGACAGGCCAATCAGCCCCAGCATTTT.

The V gene is TRBV28, the J gene TRBJ2-1, with D possibly being TRBD1 (6 bases). The ends were cut back, 6 bases at V and 3 bases at J, with 9 bases in the middle. The germline V gene encodes CDR1 MDHEN and CDR2 SYDVKM. This CDR3 is built from 13 residues. In DNA form, the CDR3 reads TGTGCCAGCAGCCAGGACAGCTACAATGAGCAGTTCTTC. Its translation is CASSQDSYNEQFF. The variable domain in full, completed from reference TRBV28 and TRBJ2-1, reads DVKVTQSSRYLVKRTGEKVFLECVQDMDHENMFWYRQDPGLGLRLIYFSYDVKMKEKGDIPEGYSVSREKKERFSLILESASTNQTSMYLCASSQDSYNEQFFGPGTRLTVL.

The V gene is TRBV4-2, the J gene TRBJ1-3; no definite D call. This CDR3 comprises 17 residues. V was clipped by 0 bases and J by 0 bases, with 12 bases between them. The germline V gene has CDR1 LGHNA and CDR2 YNFKEQ. CDR3 bases: TGTGCCAGCAGCCAAGAACTAAAGGGCCTCTCTGGAAACACCATATATTTT. As protein: CASSQELKGLSGNTIYF.

The CDR3 DNA reads TGTGCCAGCAGAGCCACCGGGGAGCTGTTTTTT. It codes for CASRATGELFF. The gene calls are TRBV13 and TRBJ2-2, with D unresolved. CDR1 is PRHDT and CDR2 is FYEKMQ in the germline V gene (reference sequence). V lost 6 bases and J 4 bases, leaving 3 bases between the germline ends. The CDR3 has 11 amino acids.

The chain is built from TRBV6-6 and TRBJ2-3; D not resolved. Trimming removed 7 bases from V and 4 bases from J, with 21 bases in between. CDR3 length: 16 amino acids. Germline CDR1 MNHNY, CDR2 SVGAGI (reference sequence). Here the CDR3 reads CASTPSWPAVADTQYF. The CDR3 DNA sequence: TGTGCCAGCACCCCCAGTTGGCCGGCGGTGGCAGATACGCAGTATTTT.

The chain is built from TRBV27 and TRBJ2-5, with 10 bases that match TRBD2. Trimming cost V 6 bases and J 5 bases; bases outside gene matches: 9. Germline CDR1 and CDR2: MNHEY and SMNVEV (reference sequence). The CDR3 extends over 15 amino acids. This CDR3 is CASSPLAGGGETQYF. The CDR3 DNA reads as TGTGCCAGCAGCCCCTTAGCGGGAGGTGGGGAGACCCAGTACTTC.

The chain recombines TRBV9 with TRBJ2-1, with 10 bases lining up with TRBD2. This CDR3 contains 15 residues. Germline CDR1 SGDLS, CDR2 YYNGEE. J lost 7 bases, V lost 3 bases, and 7 bases had no gene match. The CDR3 is CASSEGGLAFNEQFF. CDR3 nucleotides: TGTGCCAGCAGCGAGGGGGGACTAGCGTTTAATGAGCAGTTCTTC.

The chain couples TRBV2 to TRBJ1-5; 8 nucleotides line up with TRBD1. The V segment lost 5 bases and the J segment 6 bases; nucleotides outside the gene matches: 6. Germline V CDR1 and CDR2: SNHLY, FYNNEI. The CDR3 length is 14 residues. The CDR3 region is CASSRQGISQPQHF. The CDR3 DNA reads TGTGCCAGCAGTAGACAGGGGATTTCTCAGCCCCAGCATTTT.

The gene calls are TRBV28 and TRBJ2-3; D tentatively reads TRBD1 or TRBD2 (5 bases each). The CDR3 has 16 residues. CDR1 is MDHEN and CDR2 is SYDVKM in the germline V gene. The V gene lost 5 bases and the J gene lost 3 bases, with 18 bases spanning the gap. CDR3 loop: CASSVFGATETDTQYF. CDR3 DNA sequence: TGTGCCAGCAGTGTGTTCGGGGCGACAGAGACAGATACGCAGTATTTT.

This chain connects TRBV7-2 to TRBJ2-7; tentative D call: TRBD1 (6 bases). This CDR3 region has 13 residues. Germline loops: CDR1 SGHTA, CDR2 FQGNSA. The V gene lost 5 bases and the J gene lost 9 bases, with 17 bases spanning the gap. CDR3 sequence: CASSPTTGLGQYF. The DNA for the CDR3 is TGTGCCAGCAGCCCAACGACAGGACTTGGGCAGTACTTC.

The chain employs TRBV11-2 and TRBJ1-2; perhaps TRBD1 as D (6 bases). Germline V lookup: CDR1 SGHAT, CDR2 FQNNGV. The CDR3 is 13 residues long. V lost 3 bases, J lost 8 bases, and 13 bases lay in between. The CDR3 DNA sequence: TGTGCCAGCAGCTTTTACAGGGCGGACGGCTACACCTTC. Protein product: CASSFYRADGYTF.